This T cell receptor (beta chain) comes out of a study of shared clonotypes between healthy human individuals. Study background: Each donor's CD4 naive and CD4 memory cells filled three plates apiece, CD8 naive two, and CD8 memory one.

Findings and limits, study-wide: The study generally estimated greater richness for naive than memory subsets.

Concerning this clone itself: Its antigen remains unidentified.

It was 200 ng DNA, approximately 30,000 T cell genomes, that sorted-subset replicate PCRs used. Sequencing used immunoSEQ multiplex PCR; TCRdb keeps in-frame clones, though not all of them. This sample yields 600,000 to 750,000 clones, of which around 77% are seen a single time; more than 1.5% belongs to the top ten. All the donors were Caucasian adults who lived in Nashville, Tennessee. This TCR derives from a woman younger than 45 in good health. Sequenced material: memory CD4+ T cells sorted from blood. The subset was: CD45RA-negative fraction.

The CDR3 is CASTRPPRYEAFF. The CDR3 region has the DNA TGTGCCAGCACGAGGCCCCCGCGATATGAAGCTTTCTTT. The chain has TRBV28 and TRBJ1-1; D unclear. The CDR3 is made up of 13 amino acids. The germline V and J ends were trimmed by 7 bases and 7 bases, with 16 bases remaining between them. Germline V gene data show CDR1 as MDHEN and CDR2 as SYDVKM.